This T cell receptor beta chain was captured by sequencing in a study of cytomegalovirus exposure and HLA in healthy donors. Study-level background: Of all 400 or so donors who were genotyped, 80% to 85% belonged to the Caucasian-associated ancestry cluster. Study results and caveats: The study flagged approximately 180 TCR beta chains as cytomegalovirus-associated. Later analysis demonstrated an association between a missense DCLRE1C variant and TCR beta V- and J-gene trimming. An analysis done earlier found most TCR beta V segments productive about 87% or about 30% of the time.

Comments on this clone: Its specificity is unknown. At one end the junction does not follow the germline gene, possibly because of a read error.

The PCR used 60 Vbeta and 13 Jbeta primers. Libraries were prepared by immunoSEQ multiplex PCR; TCRdb keeps only in-frame clonotypes and omits some of them. The data hold fewer than 110,000 clones, with more than 70% observed a single time. This TCR derives from a man aged 18 to 29 in good health and CMV-seronegative. Sequencing was done on a sample of PBMCs.

This chain's CDR3 is CSSSRFPGELFF. The CDR3 DNA is TGTTCCAGCAGCCGGTTTCCCGGGGAGCTGTTTTTT. The gene calls are TRBV7-9 and TRBJ2-2; D is undetermined. Germline V gives CDR1 SEHNR, CDR2 FQNEAQ (reference sequence). The CDR3 loop spans 12 amino acids.